Shown below are 23 T cell receptor beta chains from a single sample sequenced in a study of T cell responses to AZD1222 COVID-19 vaccine. Profiled with immunoSEQ multiplex PCR; TCRdb holds only in-frame clones, not every one. The data show some 170,000 clones, with approximately 90% seen just once and approximately 4% held by the top ten. Source: peripheral blood, taken 28 days after the second dose of the MenACWY control vaccine. Receptors originate from an adult who received the MenACWY meningococcal vaccine as a control.

The CDR3 DNA reads as TGTGCCAGCAGTTACGGGACTAGCGGGACCGAAGAGACCCAGTACTTC. It encodes CASSYGTSGTEETQYF. The genes are TRBV6-2 or TRBV6-3 and TRBJ2-5, with TRBD2 matching 13 bases. The germline V gene encodes CDR1 MNHEY and CDR2 SVGEGT. The CDR3 has 16 residues. V was clipped by 2 bases and J by 3 bases; unmatched bases: 3.

This chain links TRBV2 with TRBJ2-5; 7 bases align to TRBD2. This CDR3 comprises 13 residues. The V gene's germline CDR1 is SNHLY and CDR2 FYNNEI. V shed 10 bases and J 0 bases; nucleotides not matched to a gene: 5. The CDR3 DNA sequence: TGTGCCACCTACGGGGGGTACCAAGAGACCCAGTACTTC. Its translation: CATYGGYQETQYF.

The genes are TRBV28 and TRBJ1-5; D not resolved. Germline V gene lookup returns CDR1 MDHEN and CDR2 SYDVKM. V lost 5 bases and J lost 4, with 15 bases in between. CDR3 length: 15 residues. Here the CDR3 DNA reads TGTGCCAGCAGTCCCCCTCCCGTTGCTAATCAGCCCCAGCATTTT. Its translation: CASSPPPVANQPQHF.

The genes are TRBV7-2 and TRBJ2-5, with 11 nucleotides matching TRBD2. V shed 5 bases and J 5 bases; nucleotides not matched to a gene: 16. Germline V CDR1 and CDR2: SGHTA, FQGNSA. The CDR3 is 18 residues long. The CDR3 sequence is CASSTLGGSGRARETQYF. As DNA, the CDR3 is TGTGCCAGCAGCACACTCGGGGGTAGCGGGAGGGCCAGGGAGACCCAGTACTTC. Full variable domain (rest looked up from reference TRBV7-2 and TRBJ2-5): GAGVSQSPSNKVTEKGKDVELRCDPISGHTALYWYRQSLGQGLEFLIYFQGNSAPDKSGLPSDRFSAERTGGSVSTLTIQRTQQEDSAVYLCASSTLGGSGRARETQYFGPGTRLLVL.

V usage is TRBV19 and J usage is TRBJ1-2; 8 nucleotides agree with TRBD1. This CDR3 region has 14 residues. Germline trimming cut 3 bases from V and 0 bases from J; bases unmatched to any gene: 0. Per germline, CDR1 LNHDA and CDR2 SQIVND (reference sequence). CDR3 DNA sequence: TGTGCCAGTAGTATGGACAGGGCTAACTATGGCTACACCTTC. This translates into CASSMDRANYGYTF. Full variable domain (rest looked up from reference TRBV19 and TRBJ1-2): DGGITQSPKYLFRKEGQNVTLSCEQNLNHDAMYWYRQDPGQGLRLIYYSQIVNDFQKGDIAEGYSVSREKKESFPLTVTSAQKNPTAFYLCASSMDRANYGYTFGSGTRLTVV.

The rearrangement links TRBV30 to TRBJ2-7; no clear D. V lost 5 bases and J 4 bases, leaving 15 bases between the germline ends. CDR1 and CDR2 from the germline V gene are GTSNPN and SVGIG (reference sequence). This CDR3 has 13 residues. The CDR3, as DNA: TGTGCCTGGGATCCCTCCTCCCGTTACGAGCAGTACTTC. Amino acids: CAWDPSSRYEQYF. Complete variable domain (other parts from reference TRBV30 and TRBJ2-7): SQTIHQWPATLVQPVGSPLSLECTVEGTSNPNLYWYRQAAGRGLQLLFYSVGIGQISSEVPQNLSASRPQDRQFILSSKKLLLSDSGFYLCAWDPSSRYEQYFGPGTRLTVT.

V is TRBV18 and J is TRBJ2-7; 7 nucleotides match TRBD1. V gave up 3 bases and J gave up 5 bases; unmatched junction bases: 10. The CDR3 sequence is 15 residues long. The germline gives CDR1 KGHSH, CDR2 LQKENI. The CDR3 protein is CASSPPGTDPNEQYF. CDR3 nucleotide sequence: TGTGCCAGCTCACCTCCCGGGACAGATCCCAACGAGCAGTACTTC.

The gene calls are TRBV6-2 or TRBV6-3 and TRBJ2-7; 9 bases are a match to TRBD2. Germline lookup yields CDR1 MNHEY and CDR2 SVGEGT. With 5 bases clipped from V and 7 bases from J, the junction kept 6 bases outside the gene matches. The CDR3 spans 13 residues. DNA of the CDR3: TGTGCCAGCAGTCAATGGGCGGGGGGGGAGCAGTACTTC. Protein sequence: CASSQWAGGEQYF.

The chain has TRBV7-2 and TRBJ1-3, with D hard to call. Trimming shortened V by 4 bases and J by 2 bases, and 9 bases separated the two germline ends. Germline CDR1 and CDR2: SGHTA and FQGNSA. The CDR3 is 14 amino acids. The CDR3 bases are TGTGCCAGCAGCTACGGCTGGGCTGGAAACACCATATATTTT. Translated: CASSYGWAGNTIYF.

The count of this clone is one. The rearrangement joins TRBV10-3 to TRBJ1-5, with 7 bases matching TRBD1. This CDR3 has 13 amino acids. From germline, CDR1 is ENHRY and CDR2 SYGVKD. The junction had 5 bases not matched to a gene; V was cut back by 5 bases and J by 7 bases. Here the CDR3 reads CAISNRGDQPQHF. The DNA of the CDR3 is TGTGCCATCAGTAACAGGGGAGACCAGCCCCAGCATTTT.

This clone was counted between two and nine times. The V call is TRBV9, the J call TRBJ1-5, with TRBD1 identical over 10 bases. Germline trimming cut 4 bases from V and 0 bases from J; bases unmatched to any gene: 7. CDR1 is SGDLS and CDR2 is YYNGEE in the germline V gene. CDR3 length equals 17 residues. CDR3 nucleotide sequence: TGTGCCAGCAGCCCGACAGGGGGCGCCCGTAGCAATCAGCCCCAGCATTTT. This sequence encodes CASSPTGGARSNQPQHF.

This sequence joins TRBV19 and TRBJ1-5; D is ambiguous. Trimming pared 6 bases from V and 4 bases from J, leaving 16 bases between. The CDR3 length is 15 residues. The germline V gene encodes CDR1 LNHDA and CDR2 SQIVND (reference sequence). The CDR3 protein is CASRKDTRLNQPQHF. As DNA, the CDR3 is TGTGCCAGTAGGAAAGACACAAGGCTAAATCAGCCCCAGCATTTT.

The genes are TRBV7-9 and TRBJ2-2; D is uncertain. Germline V gene data show CDR1 as SEHNR and CDR2 as FQNEAQ (reference sequence). This CDR3 has 15 amino acids. Trimming shortened V by 4 bases and J by 0 bases, and 9 bases separated the two germline ends. The CDR3 DNA reads TGTGCCAGCAGCTACCGGGTCTCGAACACCGGGGAGCTGTTTTTT. Residues: CASSYRVSNTGELFF.

This clone was seen a handful of times. The same CDR3 can be traced to other DNA sequences in this sample. The rearrangement joins TRBV7-2 to TRBJ2-5; a possible D gene is TRBD2 (6 bases). Germline-derived CDR1 and CDR2 are SGHTA and FQGNSA. The ends were cut back, 5 bases at V and 5 bases at J, with 9 bases in the middle. The CDR3 loop spans 12 amino acids. Here the CDR3 DNA reads TGTGCCAGCAGCCCGCGGGGCGAGACCCAGTACTTC. It translates to CASSPRGETQYF.

CDR3 sequence reads: CASSLSTAGQETQYF. The CDR3 region has the DNA TGCGCCAGCAGCTTATCCACGGCAGGCCAAGAGACCCAGTACTTC. The chain couples TRBV5-1 to TRBJ2-5; unclear D gene. The CDR3 is 15 amino acids. Looked up from germline, CDR1 is SGHRS and CDR2 is YFSETQ. Trimming cost V 2 bases and J 1 base, with 12 bases left between them.

V and J are TRBV12-3 or TRBV12-4 and TRBJ2-3, with 8 bases aligning to TRBD1. The CDR3 length is 13 residues. Trimming at V came to 7 bases and at J to 5 bases, leaving 5 bases not matched to a gene. DNA of the CDR3: TGTGCCAGCAACGGACAGGGAATAGATACGCAGTATTTT. Translating gives CASNGQGIDTQYF.

This clone was counted a few times. This chain uses TRBV25-1 with TRBJ1-3, with a weak D call TRBD1 (6 bases). Germline lookup yields CDR1 MGHDK and CDR2 SYGVNS. V shed 3 bases and J shed 0 bases, with 12 bases lying between them. The CDR3 loop spans 16 amino acids. CDR3 DNA: TGTGCCAGCAGTGATCAAAAGACAGGCTCTGGAAACACCATATATTTT. Amino acid sequence: CASSDQKTGSGNTIYF.

This rearrangement joins TRBV3-1 (or the pseudogene TRBV3-2) to TRBJ2-3, with 10 bases fitting TRBD2. J lost 3 bases, V lost 5 bases, and 8 bases had no gene match. The CDR3 extends over 16 amino acids. Germline CDR1 and CDR2: LGHDT and YNNKEL (reference sequence). The CDR3 spells CASSRLAGAGTDTQYF. The CDR3, as DNA: TGTGCCAGCAGCAGGCTAGCGGGAGCGGGGACAGATACGCAGTATTTT.

The chain employs TRBV7-2 and TRBJ1-5, with unresolved D. V lost 3 bases and J 3 bases, leaving 15 bases between the germline ends. The CDR3 sequence is 16 residues long. Germline V CDR1 and CDR2: SGHTA, FQGNSA. The CDR3 loop is CASSFWDSRFNQPQHF. CDR3 DNA sequence: TGTGCCAGCAGCTTCTGGGATTCGAGATTCAATCAGCCCCAGCATTTT.

The J gene is TRBJ1-2, the V gene TRBV6-5, with 9 positions matching TRBD1. V was clipped by 6 bases and J by 7 bases; unmatched bases: 9. CDR3 length: 14 amino acids. From germline, CDR1 is MNHEY and CDR2 SVGAGI. The CDR3 is CASRLPGTGFGYTF. For the CDR3, the DNA is TGTGCCAGCAGACTGCCCGGGACAGGGTTTGGCTACACCTTC.

The V call is TRBV19, the J call TRBJ2-2; D might be TRBD1 or TRBD2, each matching 5 bases. The CDR3 is made up of 15 amino acids. Per the germline V gene, CDR1 is LNHDA and CDR2 is SQIVND (reference sequence). Trimming took 5 bases from V and 6 from J, leaving 16 bases between them. CDR3 sequence: CASSFPRGVPGELFF. DNA of the CDR3: TGTGCCAGTAGTTTCCCCAGAGGGGTCCCCGGGGAGCTGTTTTTT. The whole variable domain, filled in from reference TRBV19 and TRBJ2-2, reads DGGITQSPKYLFRKEGQNVTLSCEQNLNHDAMYWYRQDPGQGLRLIYYSQIVNDFQKGDIAEGYSVSREKKESFPLTVTSAQKNPTAFYLCASSFPRGVPGELFFGEGSRLTVL.

This clone came up once. This rearrangement joins TRBV24-1 to TRBJ1-4, with D uncertain. The ends were cut back, 3 bases at V and 6 bases at J, with 7 bases in the middle. From germline, CDR1 is KGHDR and CDR2 SFDVKD. The CDR3 is 13 residues long. Written as DNA, the CDR3 is TGTGCCACCAGTGATCCCCGAGATGAAAAACTGTTTTTT. This sequence encodes CATSDPRDEKLFF.

V gene TRBV11-2 combines with J gene TRBJ2-1; 8 nucleotides agree with TRBD1. The germline V gene encodes CDR1 SGHAT and CDR2 FQNNGV. The CDR3 extends over 13 amino acids. Trimming took 4 bases from V and 6 from J; bases not matched to a gene: 2. The CDR3 DNA sequence: TGTGCCAGCAGCTATGGACAGGGCAATGAGCAGTTCTTC. It translates to CASSYGQGNEQFF.